This TCR beta chain originates from a study of T cell changes during pregnancy in multiple sclerosis. V was trimmed by 0 bases and J by 2 bases, leaving 17 bases between them. The CDR3 has 18 residues. Germline CDR1 is SGHDN and CDR2 is FVKESK. Sequencing used immunoSEQ multiplex PCR; TCRdb keeps in-frame clones, though not all of them. Of about 48,000 clones in the sample, 90% to 95% are singletons; the top ten hold 0.45% to 0.55%. This TCR was sampled from a female donor with multiple sclerosis, enrolled in a pregnancy study. The chain carries TRBV14 and TRBJ2-1; D is perhaps TRBD2 (5 bases). The sequenced sample was CD4+ T cells from peripheral blood mononuclear cells, obtained in the first trimester of pregnancy. The CDR3 here is CASSQEKRDWYTYNEQFF. The CDR3 DNA reads TGTGCCAGCAGCCAAGAGAAGAGGGATTGGTATACCTACAATGAGCAGTTCTTC.